Here is one T cell receptor beta chain with its context. This entry belongs to a study of shared clonotypes between healthy human individuals. Assay: immunoSEQ multiplex PCR; the TCRdb copy retains only in-frame clones and omits some. This table holds around 1,100,000 clones, approximately 80% found once. The CDR3 runs to 15 residues. Trimming removed 4 bases from V and 5 bases from J, with 18 bases in between. Germline V gene lookup returns CDR1 SGHKS and CDR2 YYEKEE (reference sequence). The sequence was collected from a man between 18 and 35 years old in good health. Some clones in this sample may be carry-over from other donors' samples. Sequencing was performed on memory CD4+ T cells from PBMCs. Subset indicated: CD45RA-negative fraction. The chain recombines TRBV5-5 with TRBJ1-1; D is perhaps TRBD1 (5 bases). CDR3: CASSPGRGRETEAFF. CDR3 DNA sequence: TGTGCCAGCAGCCCAGGTAGGGGCAGGGAGACTGAAGCTTTCTTT.